The entry below describes one TCR beta chain. The PCR had 60 Vbeta and 13 Jbeta primers. Assay: immunoSEQ multiplex PCR; the TCRdb copy retains only in-frame clones and omits some. The repertoire consists of around 200,000 clones, with around 80% occurring once and the leading ten covering 6.3%. This sample was taken from a study of cytomegalovirus exposure and HLA in healthy donors. Across the study: An earlier analysis identified approximately 120 million unique TCR beta sequences in 150 million to 200 million T cells.

The germline gives CDR1 SGHTA, CDR2 FQGNSA. The V gene lost 5 bases and the J gene lost 4 bases, with 18 bases spanning the gap. This CDR3 has 15 residues. The origin of this receptor is a man aged 35 to 55 in good health and CMV-seropositive. Specimen: PBMCs. The V gene is TRBV7-2, the J gene TRBJ2-7; perhaps TRBD1 as D (5 bases). Here the CDR3 DNA reads TGTGCCAGCAGCGAACTTGGGGCTAGGACGTACGAGCAGTACTTC. This codes for CASSELGARTYEQYF.